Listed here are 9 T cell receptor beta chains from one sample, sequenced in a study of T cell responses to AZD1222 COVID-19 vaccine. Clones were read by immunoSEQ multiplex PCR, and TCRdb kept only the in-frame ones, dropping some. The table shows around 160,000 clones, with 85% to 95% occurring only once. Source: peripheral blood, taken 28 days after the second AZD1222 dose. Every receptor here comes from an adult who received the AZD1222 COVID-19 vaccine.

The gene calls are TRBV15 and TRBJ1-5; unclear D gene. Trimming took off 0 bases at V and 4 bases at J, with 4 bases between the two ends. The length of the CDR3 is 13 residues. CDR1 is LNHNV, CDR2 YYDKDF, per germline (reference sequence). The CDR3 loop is CATSRDWNQPQHF. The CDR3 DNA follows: TGTGCCACCAGCAGAGATTGGAATCAGCCCCAGCATTTT.

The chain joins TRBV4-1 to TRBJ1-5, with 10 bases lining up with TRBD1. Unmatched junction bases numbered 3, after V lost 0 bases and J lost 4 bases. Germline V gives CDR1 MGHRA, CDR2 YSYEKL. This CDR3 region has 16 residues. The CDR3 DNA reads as TGCGCCAGCAGCCAAGATCCGGGACAGGGGAATCAGCCCCAGCATTTT. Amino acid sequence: CASSQDPGQGNQPQHF.

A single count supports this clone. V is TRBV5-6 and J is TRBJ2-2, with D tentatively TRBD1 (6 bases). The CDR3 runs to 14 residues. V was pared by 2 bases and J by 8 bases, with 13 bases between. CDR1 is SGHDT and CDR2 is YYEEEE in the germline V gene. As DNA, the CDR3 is TGTGCCAGCAGCTTCCGACAGGCTAAAGGGGAGCTGTTTTTT. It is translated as CASSFRQAKGELFF.

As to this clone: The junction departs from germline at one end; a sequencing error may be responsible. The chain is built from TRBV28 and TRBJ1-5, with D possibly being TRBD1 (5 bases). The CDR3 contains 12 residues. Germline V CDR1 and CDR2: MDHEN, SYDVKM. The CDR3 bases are TGTGCCAGCAGTTTTCCAATGGGGACCACCAATTTT. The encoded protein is CASSFPMGTTNF.

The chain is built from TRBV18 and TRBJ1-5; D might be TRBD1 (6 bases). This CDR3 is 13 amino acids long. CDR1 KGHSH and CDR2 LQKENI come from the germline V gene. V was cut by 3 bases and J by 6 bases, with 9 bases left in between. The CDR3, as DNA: TGTGCCAGCTCACCGGGACACCTTCAGCCCCAGCATTTT. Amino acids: CASSPGHLQPQHF. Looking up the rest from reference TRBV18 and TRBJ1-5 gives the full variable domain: NAGVMQNPRHLVRRRGQEARLRCSPMKGHSHVYWYRQLPEEGLKFMVYLQKENIIDESGMPKERFSAEFPKEGPSILRIQQVVRGDSAAYFCASSPGHLQPQHFGDGTRLSIL.

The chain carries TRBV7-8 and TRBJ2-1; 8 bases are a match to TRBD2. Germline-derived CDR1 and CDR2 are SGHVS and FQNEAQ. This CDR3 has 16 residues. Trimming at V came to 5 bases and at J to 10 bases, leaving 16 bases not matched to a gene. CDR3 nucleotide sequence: TGTGCCAGCAGCAATCAGGGACTAGGGACCTTGGGAGAGCAGTTCTTC. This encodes CASSNQGLGTLGEQFF.

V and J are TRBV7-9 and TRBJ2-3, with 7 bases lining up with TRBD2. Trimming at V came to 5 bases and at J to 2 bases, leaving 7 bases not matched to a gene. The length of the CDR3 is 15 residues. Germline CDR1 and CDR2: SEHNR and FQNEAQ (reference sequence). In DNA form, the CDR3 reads TGTGCCAGCAGCCCGTGGACTAGGGCCACAGATACGCAGTATTTT. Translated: CASSPWTRATDTQYF.

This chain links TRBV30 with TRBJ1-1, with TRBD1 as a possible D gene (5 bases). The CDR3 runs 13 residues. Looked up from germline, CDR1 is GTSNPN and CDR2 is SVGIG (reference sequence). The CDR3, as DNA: TGTGTTGGATTGGGACGAGGGAACACTGAAGCTTTCTTT. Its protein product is CVGLGRGNTEAFF.

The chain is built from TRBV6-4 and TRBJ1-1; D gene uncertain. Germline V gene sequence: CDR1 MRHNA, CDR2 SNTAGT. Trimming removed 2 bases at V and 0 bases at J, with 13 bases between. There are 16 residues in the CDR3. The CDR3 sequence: CASSDLLTRMNTEAFF. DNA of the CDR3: TGTGCCAGCAGTGACCTCTTGACAAGGATGAACACTGAAGCTTTCTTT.